The clone carrying this T cell receptor beta chain was recorded only once. Trimming at V came to 5 bases and at J to 8 bases, leaving 8 bases not matched to a gene. Germline V lookup: CDR1 SEHNR, CDR2 FQNEAQ (reference sequence). This CDR3 contains 15 residues. The repertoire was sequenced with immunoSEQ multiplex PCR; TCRdb's copy has only in-frame clones and lacks some. The table shows about 200,000 clones, with 85% to 90% occurring only once. This sample is part of a study of blood T cell repertoires in COVID-19. Overall study context: All recovered Cohort 3 donors got two negative PCRs, got clearance, or saw symptom resolution. Donors in the United States, Italy and Spain gave samples during acute or convalescent COVID-19.

Participant-reported clinical history was the basis for cohort assignment. Sequencing used PBMCs or T cells enriched from blood (not recorded which). This receptor was obtained from a woman between 40 and 55 years old in a cohort exposed to, infected with or recovered from COVID-19 (not recorded which). The J gene is TRBJ1-4, the V gene TRBV7-9; TRBD1 matches at 10 bases. The CDR3: CASSRQGADWEKLFF. The CDR3 region has the DNA TGTGCCAGCAGCCGACAGGGGGCGGATTGGGAAAAACTGTTTTTT. The whole variable domain, filled in from reference TRBV7-9 and TRBJ1-4, reads DTGVSQNPRHKITKRGQNVTFRCDPISEHNRLYWYRQTLGQGPEFLTYFQNEAQLEKSRLLSDRFSAERPKGSFSTLEIQRTEQGDSAMYLCASSRQGADWEKLFFGSGTQLSVL.